These T cell receptor beta chains were read from a single sample in a study of somatic mutations in cytotoxic T cells in rheumatoid arthritis. The method was immunoSEQ multiplex PCR; TCRdb's version includes in-frame clones alone and lacks a portion of them. The table has 15,000 to 20,000 clones, around 80% seen once. Sequencing input: CD8+ T cells sorted from blood. These receptors all come from an adult with rheumatoid arthritis. The CDR3 runs from the conserved cysteine through the conserved F or W. A D gene is named only where the DNA matches it firmly. Only some rows state a clone size, as once, few, many or a class for expanded clones.

TRBJ2-7	TRBV5-8	-	-	TGTGCCAGCAGCTCAGGGCTTCCCTACGAGCAGTACTTC	CASSSGLPYEQYF
TRBJ2-7	TRBV7-7	-	-	TGTGCCAGCAGCTTAGGAGGGCCCTCTAACTACGAGCAGTACTTC	CASSLGGPSNYEQYF
TRBJ1-1	TRBV6-1	-	-	TGTGCCAGCAGTGAAGCGCTTGTCGGGAAGGCACTTGAAGCTTTCTTT	CASSEALVGKALEAFF
TRBJ2-1	TRBV5-5	TRBD2	-	TGTGCCAGCCAACTAGCGCCGAGCTCCTACAATGAGCAGTTCTTC	CASQLAPSSYNEQFF
TRBJ2-7	TRBV7-9	-	-	TGTGCCAGCAGCTTATCGACCTTGGACACCTACGAGCAGTACTTC	CASSLSTLDTYEQYF
TRBJ1-1	TRBV7-9	-	-	TGTGCCAGCAGCTTAGGGCTTAGAGGTGAAGCTTTCTTT	CASSLGLRGEAFF
TRBJ2-1	TRBV19	-	-	TGTGCCAGTAGCATAGACGATGAGCAGTTCTTC	CASSIDDEQFF
TRBJ1-1	TRBV19	-	-	TGTGCCAGTAGTTACAAAATTGGGGGGCTATTTGAAGCTTTCTTT	CASSYKIGGLFEAFF
TRBJ2-1	TRBV5-1	TRBD2	-	TGCGCCAGCAGCTTAGCCTGGGAGGGGACGGGTGAGCAGTTCTTC	CASSLAWEGTGEQFF
TRBJ1-5	TRBV7-6	TRBD1	-	TGTGCCAGCAGCCCCCGGACAGGGAAGGATCAGCCCCAGCATTTT	CASSPRTGKDQPQHF
TRBJ2-5	TRBV5-1	TRBD1	-	TGCGCCAGCAGCTTGGTTATTGGGACAGCTCAAGAGACCCAGTACTTC	CASSLVIGTAQETQYF
TRBJ2-3	TRBV2	TRBD1	-	TGTGCCAGCCCGACAGGGGGCGCAGTTTTAGATACGCAGTATTTT	CASPTGGAVLDTQYF
TRBJ2-7	TRBV4-1	TRBD2	-	TGCGCCAGCAGCCAAGCCCCGGGGAGGGGTGCCTACGAGCAGTACTTC	CASSQAPGRGAYEQYF
TRBJ2-3	TRBV11-2	-	-	TGTGCCAGCAGCCTCAGACAGAGGGGCACAGATACGCAGTATTTT	CASSLRQRGTDTQYF
TRBJ2-2	TRBV7-3	TRBD1	-	TGTGCCAGCAGACGGACAGGGGCCGACACCGGGGAGCTGTTTTTT	CASRRTGADTGELFF
TRBJ2-3	TRBV28	-	few	TGTGCCAGCAGTCTTTATGGGCGCGGGGTAAACACCCGCACAGATACGCAGTATTTT	CASSLYGRGVNTRTDTQYF
TRBJ2-2	TRBV12-5	TRBD1	-	TGTGCTAGTGGCCCGGGGACAGCTACCGGGGAGCTGTTTTTT	CASGPGTATGELFF
TRBJ2-6	TRBV5-4	-	-	TGTGCCAGCAGATTACGGGCCCCCAGGGCCAACGTCCTGACTTTC	CASRLRAPRANVLTF
TRBJ2-3	TRBV7-9	-	-	TGTGCCAGCAGCTTAGCGTGGTCCAACACAGATACGCAGTATTTT	CASSLAWSNTDTQYF
TRBJ2-1	TRBV7-9	-	-	TGTGCCAGCAGCCCAGAGAGACGGCCCGACAATGAGCAGTTCTTC	CASSPERRPDNEQFF
TRBJ1-2	TRBV5-4	-	-	TGTGCCAGCAGCTTGTTTAATTCTAACTATGGCTACACCTTC	CASSLFNSNYGYTF
TRBJ2-1	TRBV12-5	-	-	TGTGCTAGTGGTTTGTACGCCATGGATGAGCAGTTCTTC	CASGLYAMDEQFF
TRBJ2-1	TRBV10-1	TRBD2	-	TGCGCCAGCATGGGGGGGTCCAATGAGCAGTTCTTC	CASMGGSNEQFF
TRBJ1-5	TRBV10-3	-	-	TGTGCCATCAGTGAGTCGAGCTACAATCAGCCCCAGCATTTT	CAISESSYNQPQHF
TRBJ2-7	TRBV7-9	-	-	TGTGCCAGCAGCCCCCTCGGCGCCAGGGGAAACGAGCAGTACTTC	CASSPLGARGNEQYF
TRBJ2-7	TRBV7-9	-	-	TGTGCCAGCACCCCCCGAGGCGACGCGGACTATTACGAGCAGTACTTC	CASTPRGDADYYEQYF
TRBJ2-1	TRBV4-1	-	few	TGCGCCAGCAGCCAGAGCGGGTTGGGGGGACAGTTCTTC	CASSQSGLGGQFF
TRBJ2-3	TRBV9	-	-	TGTGCCAGCAGCGTTATGGGGAGCGGCACAGATACGCAGTATTTT	CASSVMGSGTDTQYF
TRBJ2-1	TRBV9	TRBD1	once	TGTGCCAGCAGCCTCAGGGGGCTCCTACGGGATGAGCAGTTCTTC	CASSLRGLLRDEQFF
TRBJ2-2	TRBV7-3	-	-	TGTGCCAGCAGCTTATCGGGTCCGGGGACCCTACCCGGGGAGCTGTTTTTT	CASSLSGPGTLPGELFF
TRBJ1-4	TRBV7-9	-	-	TGTGCCAGCAGCCCCCCGGGGGGGGGATATGAAAAACTGTTTTTT	CASSPPGGGYEKLFF
TRBJ2-7	TRBV2	TRBD2	-	TGTGCCAGCAGGAAAACCGGGACTAGCGGAGAAATTTCCTACGAGCAGTACTTC	CASRKTGTSGEISYEQYF
TRBJ2-7	TRBV19	-	-	TGTGCCAGTAGTATCACAGGGGGGGCCTACGAGCAGTACTTC	CASSITGGAYEQYF
TRBJ1-4	TRBV9	-	-	TGTGCCAGCAGCGCCGTGGGTGGGACACAGAATGAAAAACTGTTTTTT	CASSAVGGTQNEKLFF
TRBJ1-6	TRBV28	TRBD1	-	TGTGCCAGCAGTCGCCCCGAAGGGACAGTCTATAATTCACCCCTCCACTTT	CASSRPEGTVYNSPLHF
TRBJ2-7	TRBV9	-	medium-sized	TGTGCCAGCAGCGGTGGACGGAACTCCTACGAGCAGTACTTC	CASSGGRNSYEQYF
TRBJ1-4	TRBV4-2	-	-	TGTGCCAGCAGCCAAAGATACCCCCTCGGGGCAACTAATGAAAAACTGTTTTTT	CASSQRYPLGATNEKLFF
TRBJ1-1	TRBV5-1	-	-	TGCCCCCGACGCGCCCCGAACACTGAAGCTTTCTTT	CPRRAPNTEAFF
TRBJ2-2	TRBV6-1	TRBD1	-	TGTGCCAGTCCGACAGGGGGGGAAACCGGGGAGCTGTTTTTT	CASPTGGETGELFF
TRBJ1-5	TRBV6-1	-	few	TGTGCCGACCAGGGTCCCCAGCATTTT	CADQGPQHF
TRBJ2-1	TRBV6-1	-	medium-sized	TGTGCCAGCACCTCTCTCGACGGGCATCACAATGAGCAGTTCTTC	CASTSLDGHHNEQFF
TRBJ1-5	TRBV27	-	-	TGTGCCAGCAGTCCAGGCGGGACGCCCCAGCCCCAGCATTTT	CASSPGGTPQPQHF
TRBJ1-1	TRBV5-6	-	-	TGTGCCAGCAGCTTGGATTTCAGGAGCCCTGAAGCTTTCTTT	CASSLDFRSPEAFF
TRBJ2-1	TRBV5-1	TRBD1	-	TGCGCCAGCAGCTTGGCGCGGACAGGGCCCTACAATGAGCAGTTCTTC	CASSLARTGPYNEQFF
TRBJ2-7	TRBV28	TRBD1	-	TGTGCCAGCAGGGGACAGGGGGCGAGAGAGCAGTACTTC	CASRGQGAREQYF